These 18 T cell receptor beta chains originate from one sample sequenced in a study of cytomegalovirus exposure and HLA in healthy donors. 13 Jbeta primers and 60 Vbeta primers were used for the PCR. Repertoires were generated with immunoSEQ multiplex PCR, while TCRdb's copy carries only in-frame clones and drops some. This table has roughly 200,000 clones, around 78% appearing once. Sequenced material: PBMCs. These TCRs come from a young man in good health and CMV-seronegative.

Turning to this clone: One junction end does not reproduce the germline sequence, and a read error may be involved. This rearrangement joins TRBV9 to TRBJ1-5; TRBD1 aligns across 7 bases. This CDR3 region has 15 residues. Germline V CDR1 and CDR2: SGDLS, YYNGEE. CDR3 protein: CASSFTGAPNEPQHF. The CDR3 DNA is TGTGCCAGCAGCTTTACAGGGGCCCCCAATGAGCCCCAGCATTTT.

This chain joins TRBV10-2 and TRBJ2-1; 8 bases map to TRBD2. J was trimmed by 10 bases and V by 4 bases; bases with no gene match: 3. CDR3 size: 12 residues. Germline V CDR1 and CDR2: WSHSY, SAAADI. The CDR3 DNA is TGCGCCAGCAGTGCGACTAGCGACGAGCAGTTCTTC. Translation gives CASSATSDEQFF.

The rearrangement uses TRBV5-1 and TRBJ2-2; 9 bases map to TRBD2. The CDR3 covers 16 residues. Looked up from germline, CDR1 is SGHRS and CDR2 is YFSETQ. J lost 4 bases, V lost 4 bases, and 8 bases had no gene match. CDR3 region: CASSALAGAPTGELFF. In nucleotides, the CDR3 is TGCGCCAGCAGCGCTTTAGCGGGAGCTCCCACCGGGGAGCTGTTTTTT.

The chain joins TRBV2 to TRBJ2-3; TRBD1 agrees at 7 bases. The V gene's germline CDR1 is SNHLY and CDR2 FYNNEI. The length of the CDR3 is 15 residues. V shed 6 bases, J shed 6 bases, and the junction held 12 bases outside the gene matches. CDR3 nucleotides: TGTGCCAGCAGATCCATATTACAGGGGATCGATACGCAGTATTTT. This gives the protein CASRSILQGIDTQYF. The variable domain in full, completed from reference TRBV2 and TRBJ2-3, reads EPEVTQTPSHQVTQMGQEVILRCVPISNHLYFYWYRQILGQKVEFLVSFYNNEISEKSEIFDDQFSVERPDGSNFTLKIRSTKLEDSAMYFCASRSILQGIDTQYFGPGTRLTVL.

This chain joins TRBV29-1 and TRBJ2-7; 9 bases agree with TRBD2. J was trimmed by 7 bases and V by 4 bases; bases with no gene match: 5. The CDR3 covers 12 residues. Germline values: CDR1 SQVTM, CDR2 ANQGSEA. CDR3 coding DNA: TGCAGCGTTGGTAGGGCGGGAGGGGAGCAGTACTTC. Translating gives CSVGRAGGEQYF.

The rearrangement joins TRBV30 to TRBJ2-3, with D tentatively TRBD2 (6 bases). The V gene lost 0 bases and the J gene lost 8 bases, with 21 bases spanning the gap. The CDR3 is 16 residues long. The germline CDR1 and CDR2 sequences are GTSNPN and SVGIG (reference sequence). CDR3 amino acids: CAWSVVLTGADGTQYF. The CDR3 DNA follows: TGTGCCTGGAGTGTGGTCTTAACGGGAGCGGATGGTACGCAGTATTTT.

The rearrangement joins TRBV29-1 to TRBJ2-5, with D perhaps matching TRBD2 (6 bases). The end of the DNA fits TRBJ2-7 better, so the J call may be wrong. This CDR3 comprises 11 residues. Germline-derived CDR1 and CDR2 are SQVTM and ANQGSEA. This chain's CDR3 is CSAGRGYEQYF. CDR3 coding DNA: TGCAGCGCTGGGCGGGGCTACGAGCAGTACTTC.

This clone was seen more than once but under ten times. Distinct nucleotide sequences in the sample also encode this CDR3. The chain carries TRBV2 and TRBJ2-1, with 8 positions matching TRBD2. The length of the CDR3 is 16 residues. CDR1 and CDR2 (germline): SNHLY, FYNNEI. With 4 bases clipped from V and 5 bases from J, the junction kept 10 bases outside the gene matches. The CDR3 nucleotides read TGTGCCAGCAGTGCAACCGCAAGCGGGAGCGACAATGAGCAGTTCTTC. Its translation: CASSATASGSDNEQFF. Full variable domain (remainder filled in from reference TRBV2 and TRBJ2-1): EPEVTQTPSHQVTQMGQEVILRCVPISNHLYFYWYRQILGQKVEFLVSFYNNEISEKSEIFDDQFSVERPDGSNFTLKIRSTKLEDSAMYFCASSATASGSDNEQFFGPGTRLTVL.

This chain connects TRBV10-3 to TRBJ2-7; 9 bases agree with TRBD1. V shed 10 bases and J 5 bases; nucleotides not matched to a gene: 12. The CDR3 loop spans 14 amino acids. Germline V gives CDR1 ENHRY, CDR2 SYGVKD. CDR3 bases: TGTGCCACCAAACTCGGACAGGGGAAAAACGAGCAGTACTTC. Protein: CATKLGQGKNEQYF.

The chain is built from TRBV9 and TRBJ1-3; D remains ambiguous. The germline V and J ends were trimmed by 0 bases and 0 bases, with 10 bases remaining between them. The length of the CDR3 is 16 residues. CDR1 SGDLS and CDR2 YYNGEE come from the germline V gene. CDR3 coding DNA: TGTGCCAGCAGCGTAGGCCAGGACTACTCTGGAAACACCATATATTTT. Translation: CASSVGQDYSGNTIYF.

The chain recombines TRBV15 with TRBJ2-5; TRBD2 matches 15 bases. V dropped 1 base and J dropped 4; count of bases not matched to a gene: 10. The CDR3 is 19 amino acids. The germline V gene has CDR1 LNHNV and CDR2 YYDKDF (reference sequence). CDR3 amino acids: CATSRVGSGTSGRRETQYF. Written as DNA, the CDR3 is TGTGCCACCAGCAGAGTCGGATCCGGGACTAGCGGGAGGCGAGAGACCCAGTACTTC.

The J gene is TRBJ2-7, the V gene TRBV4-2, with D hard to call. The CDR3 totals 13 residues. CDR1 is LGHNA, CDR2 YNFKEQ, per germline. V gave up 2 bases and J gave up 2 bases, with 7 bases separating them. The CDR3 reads CASSQYLAYEQYF. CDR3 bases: TGTGCCAGCAGCCAATACCTAGCCTACGAGCAGTACTTC.

DNA for the CDR3: TGTGCCTGGAGTAAGGGACTGGACTTCTCCTACGAGCAGTACTTC. Translating gives CAWSKGLDFSYEQYF. The rearrangement uses TRBV30 and TRBJ2-7, with TRBD2 as a possible D gene (6 bases). The CDR3 totals 15 residues. Germline-derived CDR1 and CDR2 are GTSNPN and SVGIG (reference sequence). V was shortened by 2 bases and J by 0 bases, with 14 bases between the two germline ends.

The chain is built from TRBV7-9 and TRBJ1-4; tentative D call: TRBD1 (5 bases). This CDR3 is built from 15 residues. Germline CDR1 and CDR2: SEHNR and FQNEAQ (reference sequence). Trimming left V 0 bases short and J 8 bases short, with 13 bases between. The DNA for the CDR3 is TGTGCCAGCAGCTTAGCGCCCCTGCGGGGCGAAAAACTGTTTTTT. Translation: CASSLAPLRGEKLFF.

The CDR3 region has the DNA TGCAGCGCGCCCCGACAGGGGGACAACAATGAGCAGTTCTTC. This codes for CSAPRQGDNNEQFF. This sequence joins TRBV29-1 and TRBJ2-1; 9 bases are shared with TRBD1. The CDR3 is 14 amino acids. Trimming cost V 7 bases and J 5 bases; bases outside gene matches: 9. Germline V lookup: CDR1 SQVTM, CDR2 ANQGSEA.

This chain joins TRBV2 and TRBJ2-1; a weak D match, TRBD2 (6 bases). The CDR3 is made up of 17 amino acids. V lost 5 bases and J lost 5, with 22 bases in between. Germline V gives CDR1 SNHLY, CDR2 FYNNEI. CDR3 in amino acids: CASSFSYRDLPNNEQFF. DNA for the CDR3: TGTGCCAGCAGTTTTAGCTACCGGGACTTACCTAACAATGAGCAGTTCTTC. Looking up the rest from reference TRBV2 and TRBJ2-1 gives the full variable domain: EPEVTQTPSHQVTQMGQEVILRCVPISNHLYFYWYRQILGQKVEFLVSFYNNEISEKSEIFDDQFSVERPDGSNFTLKIRSTKLEDSAMYFCASSFSYRDLPNNEQFFGPGTRLTVL.

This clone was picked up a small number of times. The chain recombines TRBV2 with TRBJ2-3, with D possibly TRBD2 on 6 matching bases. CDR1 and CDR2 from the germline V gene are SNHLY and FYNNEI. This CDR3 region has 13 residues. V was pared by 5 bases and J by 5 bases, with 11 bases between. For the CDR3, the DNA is TGTGCCAGCAGTACACTGGGGGGAGATACGCAGTATTTT. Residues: CASSTLGGDTQYF.

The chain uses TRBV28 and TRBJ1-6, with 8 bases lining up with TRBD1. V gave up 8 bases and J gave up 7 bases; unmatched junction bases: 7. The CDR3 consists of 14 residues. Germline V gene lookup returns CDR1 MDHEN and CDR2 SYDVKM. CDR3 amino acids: CASHSDRGNSPLHF. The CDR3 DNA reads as TGTGCCAGCCACTCCGACAGGGGCAATTCACCCCTCCACTTT.